Below are 9 T cell receptor beta chains sequenced from a single sample in a study of T cell responses to AZD1222 COVID-19 vaccine. The assay was immunoSEQ multiplex PCR, and TCRdb's table has in-frame clones only and misses some. The sample consists of 90,000 to 150,000 clones, approximately 84% of them appearing once. The sample here was peripheral blood, taken on day 0 of AZD1222 vaccination. These receptors all come from an adult in good health.

This rearrangement joins TRBV2 to TRBJ1-3, with TRBD1 as a possible D gene (5 bases). Trimming left V 3 bases short and J 0 bases short, with 15 bases between. The germline V gene has CDR1 SNHLY and CDR2 FYNNEI. The CDR3 runs to 17 residues. This chain's CDR3 is CASSDRAGIYSGNTIYF. The CDR3 DNA follows: TGTGCCAGCAGTGATAGGGCAGGGATCTACTCTGGAAACACCATATATTTT.

This chain links TRBV9 with TRBJ2-7, with unresolved D. Germline V gene sequence: CDR1 SGDLS, CDR2 YYNGEE. The CDR3 is made up of 15 amino acids. The V gene lost 4 bases and the J gene lost 0 bases, with 14 bases spanning the gap. The chain's CDR3 is CASSRFLTDSYEQYF. The CDR3 DNA reads TGTGCCAGCAGCCGCTTCCTGACGGACTCCTACGAGCAGTACTTC.

The gene calls are TRBV7-9 and TRBJ1-1; perhaps TRBD1 as D (5 bases). CDR1 and CDR2 from the germline V gene are SEHNR and FQNEAQ (reference sequence). CDR3 length: 15 amino acids. Trimming shortened V by 4 bases and J by 4 bases, and 16 bases separated the two germline ends. CDR3 amino acids: CASSSYLGVGTEAFF. CDR3 bases: TGTGCCAGCAGCTCCTATTTGGGGGTGGGCACTGAAGCTTTCTTT.

This sequence joins TRBV11-1 and TRBJ2-1, with D maybe TRBD2 (6 bases). This CDR3 comprises 14 residues. The V gene lost 4 bases and the J gene lost 6 bases, with 13 bases spanning the gap. Germline V gives CDR1 SGHAT, CDR2 FQDESV (reference sequence). In DNA, the CDR3 is TGTGCCAGCAGCTCCTCCGGCGGGATCAATGAGCAGTTCTTC. It is translated as CASSSSGGINEQFF.

The DNA of the CDR3 is TGTGCCAGCAGCTTAGTTTCTCTGGGGCGCGCTGGAAACACCATATATTTT. Translation: CASSLVSLGRAGNTIYF. The chain links TRBV7-2 to TRBJ1-3; D may be TRBD1 (5 bases). V was cut by 1 base and J by 2 bases, with 15 bases left in between. The CDR3 has 17 residues. CDR1 and CDR2 (germline): SGHTA, FQGNSA.

This clone was counted between two and nine times. The gene calls are TRBV14 and TRBJ2-4; 10 bases fit TRBD2. Germline-derived CDR1 and CDR2 are SGHDN and FVKESK. Unmatched junction bases numbered 11, after V lost 1 base and J lost 8 bases. The length of the CDR3 is 17 residues. The CDR3, as DNA: TGTGCCAGCAGCCAAGGGTGGCTAGCGGGAGTTAGGGACATTCAGTACTTC. This encodes CASSQGWLAGVRDIQYF.

Comment on this clone: The junction departs from the called germline gene at one end, perhaps through a read error. The CDR3 here is CASSLDRGVETQYF. CDR3 nucleotides: TGTGCCAGCAGTTTAGATCGGGGCGTAGAGACCCAGTACTTC. The chain is built from TRBV7-9 and TRBJ2-5; D possibly matches TRBD1 or TRBD2 (5 bases each). Germline V gene data show CDR1 as SEHNR and CDR2 as FQNEAQ (reference sequence). CDR3 length: 14 amino acids.

This chain connects TRBV13 to TRBJ1-6, with a weak D call TRBD1 (6 bases). Germline V gene sequence: CDR1 PRHDT, CDR2 FYEKMQ (reference sequence). The CDR3 runs 14 residues. V shed 0 bases and J shed 9 bases, with 9 bases lying between them. Here the CDR3 DNA reads TGTGCCAGCAGCTTAGGACAGGGCGGTTCACCCCTCCACTTT. Amino acid sequence: CASSLGQGGSPLHF.

This clone showed up many times. The V and J genes are TRBV13 and TRBJ1-4; TRBD1 matches at 7 bases. The CDR3 totals 15 residues. V dropped 0 bases and J dropped 8; count of bases not matched to a gene: 6. Germline CDR1 reads PRHDT; CDR2 reads FYEKMQ (reference sequence). The CDR3 sequence: CASSLGGQVREKLFF. DNA for the CDR3: TGTGCCAGCAGCTTAGGAGGACAGGTGCGGGAAAAACTGTTTTTT.